This TCR beta chain was observed in a study of T cell responses to AZD1222 COVID-19 vaccine. Whole-study findings and limits: It was only 6 or 7 AZD1222 recipients who were seropositive at baseline.

Sequencing was performed with immunoSEQ multiplex PCR; in TCRdb, only in-frame clones are kept and a portion is missing. This table holds some 120,000 clones, 65% to 90% found once. Germline V gene sequence: CDR1 SGHTA, CDR2 FQGNSA. The V gene end was trimmed by 5 bases and the J gene end by 5 bases; junction bases not matched to a gene: 4. The CDR3 spans 14 residues. As to this clone: Its specificity is unknown.

This sequence joins TRBV7-2 and TRBJ1-2; TRBD1 aligns across 11 bases. The sample in question was peripheral blood, obtained on day 0 of AZD1222 vaccination. The receptor was derived from an adult in good health. The CDR3 sequence is CASSPGTGGYGYTF. In nucleotides, the CDR3 is TGTGCCAGCAGCCCCGGGACAGGGGGTTATGGCTACACCTTC.